The 3 T cell receptor beta chains below all came from one sample that was sequenced in a study of sequential checkpoint blockade in melanoma. Indicated treatment: randomized to nivolumab then ipilimumab (arm A) or the reverse (arm B). Produced via immunoSEQ multiplex PCR; TCRdb's table is partial and in-frame only. The sample carries more than 4,000 clones, roughly 60% recorded once. The material was CD8+ T cells sorted from blood (inferred from file names), obtained from a patient given nivolumab and ipilimumab in sequence. The origin of the receptors is a human donor with melanoma.

This clone is labeled medium-sized. The chain has TRBV7-9 and TRBJ2-5, with 8 bases matching TRBD2. Germline values: CDR1 SEHNR, CDR2 FQNEAQ (reference sequence). With 7 bases clipped from V and 5 bases from J, the junction kept 12 bases outside the gene matches. The CDR3 totals 15 residues. The CDR3 is CASNSPVAGWETQYF. CDR3 sequence (DNA): TGTGCCAGCAACTCCCCGGTAGCGGGATGGGAGACCCAGTACTTC.

This chain links TRBV27 with TRBJ2-3, with 8 bases matching TRBD2. V was clipped by 7 bases and J by 3 bases; unmatched bases: 12. The V gene's germline CDR1 is MNHEY and CDR2 SMNVEV (reference sequence). The CDR3 is 16 residues long. The CDR3 spells CASNHRGTSRTDTQYF. CDR3 coding DNA: TGTGCCAGCAACCACCGTGGGACTAGTAGGACAGATACGCAGTATTTT.

The J gene is TRBJ1-2, the V gene TRBV27; a possible D gene is TRBD1 (5 bases). Germline CDR1 MNHEY, CDR2 SMNVEV (reference sequence). V lost 8 bases and J lost 5, with 21 bases in between. The CDR3 covers 15 residues. CDR3 DNA: TGTGCCAGCGGCCGGGTCAGACTTGGGGGGTATGGCTACACCTTC. Encoded protein: CASGRVRLGGYGYTF.